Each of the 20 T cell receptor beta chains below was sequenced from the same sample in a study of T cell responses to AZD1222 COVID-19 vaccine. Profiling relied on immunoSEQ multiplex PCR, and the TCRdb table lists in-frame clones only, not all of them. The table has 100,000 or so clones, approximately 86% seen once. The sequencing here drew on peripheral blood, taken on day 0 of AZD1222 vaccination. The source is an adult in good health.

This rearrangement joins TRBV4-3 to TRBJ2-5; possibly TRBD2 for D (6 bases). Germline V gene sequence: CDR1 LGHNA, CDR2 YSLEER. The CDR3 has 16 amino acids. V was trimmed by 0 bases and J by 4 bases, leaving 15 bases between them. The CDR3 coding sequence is TGCGCCAGCAGCCAAGATCTCTTTAGGGGAGGAGAGACCCAGTACTTC. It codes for CASSQDLFRGGETQYF.

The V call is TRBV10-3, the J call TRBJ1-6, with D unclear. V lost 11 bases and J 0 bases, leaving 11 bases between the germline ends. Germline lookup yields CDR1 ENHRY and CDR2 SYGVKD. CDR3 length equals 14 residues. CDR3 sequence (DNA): TGTGCCGTAGGGAAGGACTCCTATAATTCACCCCTCCACTTT. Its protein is CAVGKDSYNSPLHF.

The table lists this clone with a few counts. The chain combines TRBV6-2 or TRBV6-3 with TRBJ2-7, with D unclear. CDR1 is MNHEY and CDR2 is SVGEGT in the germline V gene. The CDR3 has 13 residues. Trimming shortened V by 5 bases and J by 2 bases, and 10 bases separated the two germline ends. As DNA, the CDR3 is TGTGCCAGCAGTGATCCTTCTACCTACGAGCAGTACTTC. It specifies CASSDPSTYEQYF.

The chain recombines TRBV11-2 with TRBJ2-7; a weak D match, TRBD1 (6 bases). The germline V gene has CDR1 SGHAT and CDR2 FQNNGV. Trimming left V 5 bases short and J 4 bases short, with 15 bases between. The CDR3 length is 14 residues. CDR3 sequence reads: CASSRYRDGYEQYF. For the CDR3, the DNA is TGTGCCAGCAGCCGCTACAGGGATGGATACGAGCAGTACTTC.

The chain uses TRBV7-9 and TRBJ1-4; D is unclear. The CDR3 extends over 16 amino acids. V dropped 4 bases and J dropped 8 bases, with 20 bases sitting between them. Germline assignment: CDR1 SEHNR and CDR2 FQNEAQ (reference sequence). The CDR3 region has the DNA TGTGCCAGCAGCTATGGACCGCCCGACTGGGAGGAAAAACTGTTTTTT. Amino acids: CASSYGPPDWEEKLFF.

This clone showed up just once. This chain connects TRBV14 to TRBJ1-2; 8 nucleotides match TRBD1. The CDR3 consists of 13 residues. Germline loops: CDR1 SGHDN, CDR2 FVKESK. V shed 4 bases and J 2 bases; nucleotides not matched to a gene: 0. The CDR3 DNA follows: TGTGCCAGCAGCCGACAGGGGAACTATGGCTACACCTTC. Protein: CASSRQGNYGYTF.

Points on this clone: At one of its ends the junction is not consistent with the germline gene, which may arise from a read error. CDR3 in DNA: TGTGCCAGTACCATAGGGGGCGTATTCGCCTTC. Amino acids: CASTIGGVFAF. The genes are TRBV19 and TRBJ1-2, with 7 bases lining up with TRBD1. The CDR3 contains 11 residues. Germline CDR1 LNHDA, CDR2 SQIVND (reference sequence).

CDR3 bases: TGTGCCAGCAGTCCCCGTGCAAGGACTAACTATGGCTACACCTTC. The encoded protein is CASSPRARTNYGYTF. The chain joins TRBV6-6 to TRBJ1-2; no reliable D call. This CDR3 is built from 15 residues. Deletions cut 5 bases from V and 0 bases from J, with 13 bases between. Germline V gene sequence: CDR1 MNHNY, CDR2 SVGAGI (reference sequence).

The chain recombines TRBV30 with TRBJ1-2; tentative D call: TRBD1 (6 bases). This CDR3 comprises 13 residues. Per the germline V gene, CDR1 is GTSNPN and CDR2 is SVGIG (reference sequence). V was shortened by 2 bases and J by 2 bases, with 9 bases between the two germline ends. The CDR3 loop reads CAWSPGTNYGYTF. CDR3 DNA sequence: TGTGCCTGGAGTCCCGGGACAAACTATGGCTACACCTTC.

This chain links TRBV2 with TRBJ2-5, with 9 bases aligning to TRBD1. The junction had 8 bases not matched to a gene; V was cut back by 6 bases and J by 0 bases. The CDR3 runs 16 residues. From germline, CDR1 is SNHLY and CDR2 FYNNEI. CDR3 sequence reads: CASSSRGTGYQETQYF. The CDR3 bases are TGTGCCAGCAGCAGCCGAGGGACAGGGTACCAAGAGACCCAGTACTTC.

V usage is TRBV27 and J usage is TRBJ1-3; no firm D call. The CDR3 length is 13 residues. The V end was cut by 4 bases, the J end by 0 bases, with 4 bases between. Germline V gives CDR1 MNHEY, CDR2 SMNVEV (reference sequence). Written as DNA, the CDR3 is TGTGCCAGCAGTTCTAACTCTGGAAACACCATATATTTT. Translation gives CASSSNSGNTIYF.

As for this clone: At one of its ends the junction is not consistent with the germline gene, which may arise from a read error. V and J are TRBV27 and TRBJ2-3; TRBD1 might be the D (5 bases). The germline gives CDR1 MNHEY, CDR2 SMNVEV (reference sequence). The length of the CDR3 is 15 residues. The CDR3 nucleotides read TGTGCCAGCAGCCCAGGGAATTACGGCACATATACGCAGTATTTT. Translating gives CASSPGNYGTYTQYF.

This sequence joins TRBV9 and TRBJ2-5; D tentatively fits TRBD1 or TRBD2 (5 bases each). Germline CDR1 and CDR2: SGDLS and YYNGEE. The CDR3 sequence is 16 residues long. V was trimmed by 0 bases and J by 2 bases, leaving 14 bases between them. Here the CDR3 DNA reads TGTGCCAGCAGCGTAGCTCCGTCGGGGCCTCAAGAGACCCAGTACTTC. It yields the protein CASSVAPSGPQETQYF.

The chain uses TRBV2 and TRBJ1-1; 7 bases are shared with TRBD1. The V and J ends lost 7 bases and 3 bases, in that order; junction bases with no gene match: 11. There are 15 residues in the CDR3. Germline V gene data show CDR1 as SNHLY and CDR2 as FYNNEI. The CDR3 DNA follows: TGTGCCAGCACCAGGCAGGGAAGGGGGCACACTGAAGCTTTCTTT. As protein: CASTRQGRGHTEAFF.

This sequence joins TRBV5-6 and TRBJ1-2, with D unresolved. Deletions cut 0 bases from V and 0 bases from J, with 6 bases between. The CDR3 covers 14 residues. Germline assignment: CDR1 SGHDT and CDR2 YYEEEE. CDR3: CASSLVGANYGYTF. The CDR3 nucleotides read TGTGCCAGCAGCTTGGTTGGGGCTAACTATGGCTACACCTTC. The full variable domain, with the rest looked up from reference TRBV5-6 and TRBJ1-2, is DAGVTQSPTHLIKTRGQQVTLRCSPKSGHDTVSWYQQALGQGPQFIFQYYEEEERQRGNFPDRFSGHQFPNYSSELNVNALLLGDSALYLCASSLVGANYGYTFGSGTRLTVV.

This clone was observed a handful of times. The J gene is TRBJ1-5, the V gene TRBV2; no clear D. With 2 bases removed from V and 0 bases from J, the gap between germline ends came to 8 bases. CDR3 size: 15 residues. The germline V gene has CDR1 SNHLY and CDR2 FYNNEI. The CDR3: CASSEYGNSNQPQHF. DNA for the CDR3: TGTGCCAGCAGTGAATACGGAAATAGCAATCAGCCCCAGCATTTT.

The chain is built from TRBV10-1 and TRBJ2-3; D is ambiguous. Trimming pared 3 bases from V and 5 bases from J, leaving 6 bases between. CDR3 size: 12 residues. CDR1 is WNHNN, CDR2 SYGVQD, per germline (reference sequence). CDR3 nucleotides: TGCGCCAGCAGTGAATTCGTAGATACGCAGTATTTT. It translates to CASSEFVDTQYF.

DNA for the CDR3: TGCGCCAGTTCCCAAGGACAGGGGGCGTCGGAGACCCAGTACTTC. It codes for CASSQGQGASETQYF. This sequence joins TRBV10-1 and TRBJ2-5, with 11 nucleotides matching TRBD1. Germline V lookup: CDR1 WNHNN, CDR2 SYGVQD (reference sequence). The CDR3 has 15 residues. V shed 9 bases and J 5 bases; nucleotides not matched to a gene: 11.

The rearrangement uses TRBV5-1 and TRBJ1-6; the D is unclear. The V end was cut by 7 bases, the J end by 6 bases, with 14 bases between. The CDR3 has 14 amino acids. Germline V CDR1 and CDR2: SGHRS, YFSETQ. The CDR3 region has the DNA TGCGCCAGCTCCGAGGGAGGGATTAATTCACCCCTCCACTTT. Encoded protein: CASSEGGINSPLHF.

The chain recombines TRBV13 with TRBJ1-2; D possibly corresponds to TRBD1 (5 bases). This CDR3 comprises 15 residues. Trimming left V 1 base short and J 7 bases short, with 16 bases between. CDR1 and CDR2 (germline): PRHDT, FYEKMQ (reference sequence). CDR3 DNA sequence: TGTGCCAGCAGCTTAGTTATCGAAGGGAGGGGTGGCTACACCTTC. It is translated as CASSLVIEGRGGYTF.